This T cell receptor (beta chain) was observed in a study of blood T cell repertoires in COVID-19. On the study more broadly: PBMCs, B-cell-depleted T cells, or T cells provided the cDNA or gDNA that made up the material.

This table comes from immunoSEQ multiplex PCR, and its TCRdb copy is limited to in-frame clones, with some not included. The sample comprises more than 6,000 clones, roughly four fifths of which are singletons, and about 30% rests with the top ten. The CDR3 extends over 17 amino acids. Germline CDR1 and CDR2: LNHDA and SQIVND (reference sequence). V shed 8 bases and J shed 0 bases, with 20 bases lying between them. This chain joins TRBV19 and TRBJ1-5; tentatively, D is TRBD1 (5 bases). This receptor was identified in a human donor in a cohort sampled during active COVID-19. Sequenced: peripheral blood. The CDR3 loop is CASSPQGPQYSNQPQHF. In DNA, the CDR3 is TGTGCCAGTTCCCCCCAGGGCCCCCAATATAGCAATCAGCCCCAGCATTTT.